The entry below gives a single TCR beta chain sequence along with its context. Antigen specificity is unknown. The data belong to a study of cytomegalovirus exposure and HLA in healthy donors. As for the study in general: The study placed approximately 81% of its approximately 380 genotyped donors in the Caucasian-associated ancestry cluster.

This CDR3 region has 14 residues. It was with 60 Vbeta and 13 Jbeta primers that the PCR ran. Using immunoSEQ multiplex PCR, the repertoire was profiled, and TCRdb retains in-frame clones only, with some absent. The data hold 130,000 or so clones, with roughly 60% observed a single time. Findings of the study overall: Evidence from a later analysis indicated that most CMV-associated TCR beta chains looked HLA-restricted. Certain sequence variants were highly shared and formed a cluster, and this cluster was likely a sequencing artifact. The only immune exposure information that was available was CMV serostatus.

Sequencing was carried out using PBMCs. This receptor was taken from a woman in her forties in good health and CMV-seronegative. The V and J genes are TRBV21-1 and TRBJ2-5; the table's TRBD1 call for D was not verified on the DNA. TRBV21-1 is designated a pseudogene. The CDR3 sequence is CASVAHRGEETQYF. The CDR3 DNA is TGTGCCAGCGTCGCCCACAGGGGGGAAGAGACCCAGTACTTC.